This TCR beta chain was obtained from a study of spatial heterogeneity in lung cancer. Findings of the study overall: It was found that expanded intratumoral alpha and beta TCR counts tracked tumor mutation counts.

TCRdb passed the 5' RACE reads through MiXCR, listing each CDR3 protein once. The profile covers approximately 5,000 distinct CDR3 sequences, with under 8.5% appearing a single time and roughly a third taken by the ten largest. Germline V gene data show CDR1 as LGHDT and CDR2 as YNNKEL (reference sequence). There are 12 residues in the CDR3. V dropped 1 base and J dropped 10 bases, with 10 bases sitting between them. Time point indicated: sample taken at primary tumor resection. Turning to this clonotype: Its antigen is unidentified.

The source of this sequence is a female donor with early-stage non-small cell lung cancer. The chain uses TRBV3-1 and TRBJ1-1; D gene uncertain. Sample: lung tumor tissue, taken at surgery. The CDR3, as DNA: TGTGCCAGCAGCCAAGGGGCCCTGGGAGCTTTCTTT. Translated: CASSQGALGAFF.